Given below is one TCR beta chain in context. No antigen is known for it. This sample was included in a study of post-analysis software for immune sequencing data. Whole-study results and caveats: Five TRBV segments, including TRBV5-6, TRBV5-1 and TRBV20-1, were more frequent in patients than controls.

The TCR beta cDNA libraries carried unique molecular identifiers. The T cell input of about 1 to 10 million gave about half a million cDNA molecules. MiXCR, applied by TCRdb to the PCR reads, yields one record per CDR3 protein. The sample has about 820,000 distinct CDR3 sequences, approximately 53% seen once. V was trimmed by 5 bases and J by 1 base, leaving 11 bases between them. Germline V lookup: CDR1 SEHNR, CDR2 FQNEAQ (reference sequence). The CDR3 loop spans 14 amino acids. This rearrangement joins TRBV7-9 to TRBJ1-2, with a possible D match to TRBD1 (5 bases). Sequenced sample: blood. This clonotype was obtained from a girl aged 10 to 17 with multiple sclerosis. CDR3 amino acids: CASSPREGNYGYTF. The CDR3 nucleotides read TGTGCCAGCAGCCCCAGGGAGGGTAACTATGGCTACACCTTC.